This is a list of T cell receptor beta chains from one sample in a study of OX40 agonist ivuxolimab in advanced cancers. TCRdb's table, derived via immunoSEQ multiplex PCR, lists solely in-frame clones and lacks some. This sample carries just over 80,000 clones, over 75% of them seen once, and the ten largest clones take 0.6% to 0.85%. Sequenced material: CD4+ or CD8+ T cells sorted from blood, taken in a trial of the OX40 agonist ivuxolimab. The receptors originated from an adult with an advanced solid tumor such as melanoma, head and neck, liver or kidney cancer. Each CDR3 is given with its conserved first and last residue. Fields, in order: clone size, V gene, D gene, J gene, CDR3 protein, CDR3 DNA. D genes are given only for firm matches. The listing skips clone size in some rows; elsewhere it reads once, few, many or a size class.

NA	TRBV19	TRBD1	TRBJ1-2	CASTAVRDSPYGYTF	TGTGCCAGTACCGCGGTTCGGGACAGCCCATATGGCTACACCTTC
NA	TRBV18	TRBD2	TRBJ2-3	CASSPPGGADTQYF	TGTGCCAGCTCACCACCGGGGGGGGCAGATACGCAGTATTTT
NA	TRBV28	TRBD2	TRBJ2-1	CASSRYRSLSGSEQFF	TGTGCCAGCTCCCGTTACAGGAGCCTTAGCGGGAGTGAGCAGTTCTTC
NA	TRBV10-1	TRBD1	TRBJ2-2	CASSEGQGNTGELFF	TGCGCCAGCAGTGAGGGACAGGGGAACACCGGGGAGCTGTTTTTT
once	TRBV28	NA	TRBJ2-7	CASSQGSGREQYF	TGTGCCAGCAGCCAGGGGTCAGGGCGCGAGCAGTACTTC
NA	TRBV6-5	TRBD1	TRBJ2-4	CASSYDRTGVVQYF	TGTGCCAGCAGTTACGACAGGACAGGGGTCGTTCAGTACTTC
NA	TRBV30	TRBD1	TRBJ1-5	CAWSPKDRGLGNQPQHF	TGTGCCTGGAGTCCCAAGGACAGGGGTTTGGGCAATCAGCCCCAGCATTTT
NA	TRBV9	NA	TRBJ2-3	CASSPLPGVDTQYF	TGTGCCAGCAGCCCTCTCCCAGGGGTAGATACGCAGTATTTT
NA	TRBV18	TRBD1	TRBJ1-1	CASSPQTGGRREAFF	TGTGCCAGCTCACCCCAAACAGGGGGCCGCCGTGAAGCTTTCTTT
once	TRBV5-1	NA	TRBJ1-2	CASSLEGTYGYTF	TGCGCCAGCAGCTTGGAAGGGACATATGGCTACACCTTC
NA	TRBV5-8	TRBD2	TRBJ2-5	CASSGRRLARETQYF	TGTGCCAGCAGCGGGCGGCGACTAGCGAGAGAGACCCAGTACTTC
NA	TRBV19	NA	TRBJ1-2	CASIRQGSYGYTF	TGTGCCAGTATCCGTCAGGGGAGCTATGGCTACACCTTC
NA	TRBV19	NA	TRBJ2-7	CASRDGPGGQYF	TGTGCCAGTCGAGACGGACCCGGGGGGCAGTACTTC
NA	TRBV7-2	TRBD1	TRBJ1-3	CASSPGTASGNTIYF	TGTGCCAGCAGCCCCGGGACAGCCTCTGGAAACACCATATATTTT
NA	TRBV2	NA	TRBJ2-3	CASSAGALLTDTQYF	TGTGCCAGCAGTGCGGGGGCACTACTCACAGATACGCAGTATTTT
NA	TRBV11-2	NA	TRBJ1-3	CASSPRRGWGLGNTIYF	TGTGCCAGCAGCCCTAGAAGGGGTTGGGGACTGGGAAACACCATATATTTT
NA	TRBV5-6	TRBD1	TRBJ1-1	CASSTQGGTEAFF	TGTGCCAGCAGCACCCAGGGGGGTACTGAAGCTTTCTTT
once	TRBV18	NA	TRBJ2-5	CASSLSLQETQYF	TGTGCCAGCTCACTCTCTCTTCAAGAGACCCAGTACTTC
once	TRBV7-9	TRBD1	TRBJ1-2	CASSLAANRGVNYGYTF	TGTGCCAGCAGCTTAGCGGCCAACAGGGGCGTTAACTATGGCTACACCTTC
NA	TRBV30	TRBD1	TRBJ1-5	CAWSVRGHRGRQPQHF	TGTGCCTGGAGTGTACGGGGGCACAGGGGACGACAGCCCCAGCATTTT
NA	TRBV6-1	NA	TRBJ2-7	CASSGTPPHSYEQYF	TGTGCCAGCAGTGGGACACCACCACACTCCTACGAGCAGTACTTC
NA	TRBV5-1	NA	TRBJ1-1	CASSSSSGLMNTEAFF	TGCGCCAGCAGCTCTTCATCGGGACTAATGAACACTGAAGCTTTCTTT
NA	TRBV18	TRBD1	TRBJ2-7	CASSPGTATYEQYF	TGTGCCAGCTCACCCGGGACAGCCACCTACGAGCAGTACTTC
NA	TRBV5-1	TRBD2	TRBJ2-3	CASSLAPSGPDGTDTQYF	TGCGCCAGCAGCTTGGCCCCTAGCGGCCCTGACGGGACAGATACGCAGTATTTT
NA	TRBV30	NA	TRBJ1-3	CAWTHSSGNTIYF	TGTGCCTGGACCCATAGCTCTGGAAACACCATATATTTT
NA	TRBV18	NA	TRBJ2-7	CASSRELTRAYEQYF	TGTGCCAGCTCACGGGAACTGACTAGAGCCTACGAGCAGTACTTC
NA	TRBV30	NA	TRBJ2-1	CAWSVLRTRRANEQFF	TGTGCCTGGAGTGTACTTAGGACTCGACGCGCCAATGAGCAGTTCTTC
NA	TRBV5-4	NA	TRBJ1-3	CASSLASRRNTIYF	TGTGCCAGCAGCTTGGCCTCCAGGCGAAACACCATATATTTT
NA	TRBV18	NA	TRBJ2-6	CASSPPSGANVLTF	TGTGCCAGCTCACCTCCCTCTGGGGCCAACGTCCTGACTTTC
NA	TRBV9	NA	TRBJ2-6	CASSGLGANVLTF	TGTGCCAGCAGCGGGTTGGGGGCCAACGTCCTGACTTTC
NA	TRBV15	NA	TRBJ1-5	CATSTHSNSNQPQHF	TGTGCCACCAGCACCCACAGCAATAGCAATCAGCCCCAGCATTTT
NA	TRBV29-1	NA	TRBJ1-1	CSVREGGNTEAFF	TGCAGCGTTCGTGAGGGGGGTAACACTGAAGCTTTCTTT
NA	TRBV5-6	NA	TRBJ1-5	CASGGTGGNQPQHF	TGTGCCAGCGGAGGGACCGGGGGCAATCAGCCCCAGCATTTT
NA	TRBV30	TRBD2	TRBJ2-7	CAWSVLSGVEQYF	TGTGCCTGGAGTGTACTGAGCGGGGTCGAGCAGTACTTC
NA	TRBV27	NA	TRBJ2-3	CASSPEAASTDTQYF	TGTGCCAGCAGCCCGGAGGCTGCTAGCACAGATACGCAGTATTTT
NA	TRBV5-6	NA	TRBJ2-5	CASSALQSQETQYF	TGTGCCAGCTCCGCACTACAGTCCCAAGAGACCCAGTACTTC
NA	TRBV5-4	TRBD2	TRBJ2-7	CASSREAGEVHEQYF	TGTGCCAGCAGCCGGGAAGCGGGAGAAGTCCACGAGCAGTACTTC
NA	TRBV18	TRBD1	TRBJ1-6	CASSRETGADSPLHF	TGTGCCAGCTCTCGGGAGACAGGGGCAGATTCACCCCTCCACTTT
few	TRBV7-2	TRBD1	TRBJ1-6	CASSSRGQGNSPLHF	TGTGCCAGCAGCTCGAGGGGACAGGGAAATTCACCCCTCCACTTT
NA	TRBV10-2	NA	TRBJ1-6	CASSDLGRRNSPLHF	TGCGCCAGCAGTGATTTGGGAAGGAGGAATTCACCCCTCCACTTT
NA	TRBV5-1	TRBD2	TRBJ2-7	CASSLSGGASYEQYF	TGCGCCAGCAGCTTGAGCGGGGGGGCCTCCTACGAGCAGTACTTC
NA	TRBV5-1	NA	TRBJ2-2	CASSLTGIAGELFF	TGCGCCAGCAGCTTGACAGGGATCGCCGGGGAGCTGTTTTTT